In this sample, the clone carrying this T cell receptor beta chain turned up a few times. The record originates from a study of T-cell memory formation after mild COVID-19. TCRdb redid the calling of the 5' RACE reads with MiXCR, one entry per CDR3 protein. The data hold 200,000 to 250,000 distinct CDR3 sequences, with over 9.5% observed a single time. Trimming stripped 11 bases from V and 5 bases from J, with 16 bases between. Germline V CDR1 and CDR2: ENHRY, SYGVKD. This CDR3 spans 12 amino acids. The sequence came from a man aged 18 to 29 who had mild COVID-19 (a few samples of this study predate the infection). Cell type and time point are not known. V gene TRBV10-3 combines with J gene TRBJ2-7; D uncertain. The specimen sequenced was PBMCs or a T cell subset sorted from them (not recorded which). The CDR3 sequence: CASTGLGDEQYF. Written as DNA, the CDR3 is TGTGCCTCGACTGGCCTGGGCGACGAGCAGTACTTC.